These T cell receptor beta chains were read from a single sample in a study of OX40 agonist ivuxolimab in advanced cancers. Profiling relied on immunoSEQ multiplex PCR, and the TCRdb table lists in-frame clones only, not all of them. The table lists about 13,000 clones, 75% to 90% of them singletons. Sequenced here: CD4+ or CD8+ T cells sorted from blood, sampled in a trial of the OX40 agonist ivuxolimab. These receptors all come from an adult with an advanced solid tumor such as melanoma, head and neck, liver or kidney cancer. The CDR3 runs from the conserved cysteine through the conserved F or W. A D gene is named only where the DNA matches it firmly. Where a row states a size, it is once, few, many or the class of an expanded clone; other rows omit it.

J,D,size,V,DNA,CDR3
TRBJ2-7,TRBD1,.,TRBV6-1,TGTGCCAGCAGTGCGACAGGGTGGAGGTCCTACGAGCAGTACTTC,CASSATGWRSYEQYF
TRBJ2-7,TRBD2,.,TRBV4-1,TGCGCCAGCAGCCAAGGGACTAGCGGCTACGAGCAGTACTTC,CASSQGTSGYEQYF
TRBJ1-3,TRBD1,.,TRBV9,TGTGCCAGCAGCACGACAGGGGCGGGAAACACCATATATTTT,CASSTTGAGNTIYF
TRBJ1-1,TRBD1,.,TRBV9,TGTGCCAGCAGCGTCGGGACAGGGGCGAACACTGAAGCTTTCTTT,CASSVGTGANTEAFF
TRBJ2-2,.,.,TRBV4-2,TGTGCCAGCAGCCAAGAGGGACAGCGGGAGTGGGCCGGGGAGCTGTTTTTT,CASSQEGQREWAGELFF
TRBJ2-1,.,once,TRBV19,TGTGCCAGTAGTATCACAGGGACGTCCTACAATGAGCAGTTCTTC,CASSITGTSYNEQFF
TRBJ2-7,.,.,TRBV25-1,TGTGCCAGCAGTGTCACCGGGCCTATTGCCGAGCAGTACTTC,CASSVTGPIAEQYF
TRBJ1-2,.,.,TRBV4-1,TGCGCCAGCAGCCCCCTGGATAACTATGGCTACACCTTC,CASSPLDNYGYTF
TRBJ2-3,TRBD2,few,TRBV2,TGTGCCAGCAGTGAAGCTTTAGGACTAGCGGGACCAACAGATACGCAGTATTTT,CASSEALGLAGPTDTQYF
TRBJ1-5,TRBD1,.,TRBV7-3,TGTGCCAGCAGCTTGGGACAGGGTTACCAGCATTTT,CASSLGQGYQHF
TRBJ2-7,TRBD2,.,TRBV7-9,TGTGCCAGCAGCAAACTAGCGGGGCGCTCCTACGAGCAGTACTTC,CASSKLAGRSYEQYF
TRBJ2-2,.,few,TRBV6-4,TGTGCCAGCAGTGACGGGGCCACCGGGGAGCTGTTTTTT,CASSDGATGELFF
TRBJ2-7,.,.,TRBV28,TGTGCCAGCAGTTCTAACACGGGAGTCTCCGAGCAGTACTTC,CASSSNTGVSEQYF
TRBJ1-6,.,.,TRBV28,TGTGCCAGCAGTTCCTCAGGAAGCTCCTATAATTCACCCCTCCACTTT,CASSSSGSSYNSPLHF
TRBJ2-5,.,.,TRBV10-1,TGCGCCAGCAGTGAGTCTCCTAGTCGGGAGACCCAGTACTTC,CASSESPSRETQYF
TRBJ2-7,.,.,TRBV29-1,TGCAGCGTTGGTGGGTCGGGCGAGCAGTACTTC,CSVGGSGEQYF
TRBJ2-7,.,large,TRBV7-9,TGTGCCAGCAGCTTCCCAGGGGACGAGCAGTACTTC,CASSFPGDEQYF
TRBJ2-7,.,.,TRBV5-6,TGTGCCAGCAGTTACTCCGTAGCGGTCTCCTACGAGCAGTACTTC,CASSYSVAVSYEQYF
TRBJ2-1,.,.,TRBV5-5,TGTGCCAGCAGCTTGGAGCCGGGTGGGGTTTACAATGAGCAGTTCTTC,CASSLEPGGVYNEQFF
TRBJ1-6,.,.,TRBV5-6,TGTGCCAGCAGCTTGGGACCCTCTCCTAATTCACCCCTCCACTTT,CASSLGPSPNSPLHF
TRBJ2-1,.,.,TRBV2,TGTGCCAGCAGTCAGAGGGGCAATGAGCAGTTCTTC,CASSQRGNEQFF
TRBJ2-2,TRBD2,once,TRBV6-5,TGTGCCAGCAGTTCCTTCGCGGGGGGCAGAACCGGGGAGCTGTTTTTT,CASSSFAGGRTGELFF
TRBJ2-1,TRBD2,.,TRBV9,TGTGCCAGCAGCGGGACTAGTGGCGATGAGCAGTTCTTC,CASSGTSGDEQFF
TRBJ2-7,.,.,TRBV7-8,TGTGCCAGCAGCTTAGGGCACGGGTCCTACGAGCAGTACTTC,CASSLGHGSYEQYF
TRBJ2-1,TRBD1,.,TRBV19,TGTGCCAGTAGTATGGACAGGGATATGTTGAATGAGCAGTTCTTC,CASSMDRDMLNEQFF
TRBJ2-1,TRBD2,.,TRBV5-6,TGTGCCAGCAGCTTGGGGCTAGCGGGGAGGGATGAGCAGTTCTTC,CASSLGLAGRDEQFF
TRBJ2-1,TRBD2,.,TRBV7-8,TGTGCCAGCAGCTTACCGAAAGCGGGAGGGCTTGTCAATGAGCAGTTCTTC,CASSLPKAGGLVNEQFF
TRBJ2-5,.,.,TRBV10-2,TGCGCCAGCAGTGAGGGGGGCGGGGGAGAGACCCAGTACTTC,CASSEGGGGETQYF
TRBJ2-7,.,.,TRBV28,TGTGCCAGCAGTTTATCTCAGGGATCCGAGCAGTACTTC,CASSLSQGSEQYF
TRBJ2-5,.,.,TRBV7-9,TGTGCCAGCAGCGACTGGGGCAGGGGAATTCAAGAGACCCAGTACTTC,CASSDWGRGIQETQYF
TRBJ2-3,TRBD2,.,TRBV6-5,TGTGCCAGCAGTTACGCGGGGGGGCCTCCAGATACGCAGTATTTT,CASSYAGGPPDTQYF
TRBJ2-3,TRBD2,once,TRBV6-5,TGTGCCAGCAGTTATAGGGGAGGGACCTACACAGATACGCAGTATTTT,CASSYRGGTYTDTQYF
TRBJ2-5,TRBD1,.,TRBV4-1,TGCGCCAGCAGCCACCCGACAGGGGGCATGGGAGAGACCCAGTACTTC,CASSHPTGGMGETQYF
TRBJ2-7,TRBD1,.,TRBV12-5,TGTGCTAGTGGTTCGAGGGACAGGGGAAGCCACGAGCAGTACTTC,CASGSRDRGSHEQYF
TRBJ2-5,.,few,TRBV2,TGTGCCAGCAGAGACCCAGGGGTGGACATAGGGACCCAGTACTTC,CASRDPGVDIGTQYF
TRBJ2-1,.,.,TRBV2,TGTGCCAGCAGTGACCCGGGAGCCGAGGATGAGCAGTTCTTC,CASSDPGAEDEQFF
TRBJ2-1,.,once,TRBV4-1,TGCGCCAGCAGCCAATATCCGGAGGCCGAGTACAATGAGCAGTTCTTC,CASSQYPEAEYNEQFF
TRBJ1-2,.,medium-sized,TRBV25-1,TGTGCCAGCAGAAGGGGTGGTGGCTACACCTTC,CASRRGGGYTF
TRBJ2-5,.,.,TRBV30,TGTGCCTGGAGTCGAGGGTATCAAGAGACCCAGTACTTC,CAWSRGYQETQYF
TRBJ2-1,TRBD2,.,TRBV19,TGTGCCAGTAGTCCTCGACTAGCGTACAATGAGCAGTTCTTC,CASSPRLAYNEQFF
TRBJ2-7,TRBD2,.,TRBV7-9,TGTGCCAGCAGCTTAGGGGGACTAGCGGACTACGAGCAGTACTTC,CASSLGGLADYEQYF
TRBJ1-1,TRBD1,.,TRBV2,TGTGCCAGCAGCTGGACAGGGTTGGCTGAAGCTTTCTTT,CASSWTGLAEAFF
TRBJ1-2,.,.,TRBV4-1,TGCGCCAGCAGCCAAGTTTTTACAGATAACTATGGCTACACCTTC,CASSQVFTDNYGYTF
TRBJ1-1,TRBD1,.,TRBV6-5,TGTGCCAGCAGTTACTCGGGACAGGGTTCTGAAGCTTTCTTT,CASSYSGQGSEAFF
TRBJ2-1,TRBD2,.,TRBV12-5,TGTGCTAGTGGACCCGCCGAAAACCTCGGACTAGCGGACATCTACAATGAGCAGTTCTTC,CASGPAENLGLADIYNEQFF
TRBJ2-3,.,few,TRBV29-1,TGCAGCGTTGAAGATCGGAGACACCAGATTGGTACGCAGTATTTT,CSVEDRRHQIGTQYF
TRBJ2-5,TRBD1,.,TRBV29-1,TGCAGCGTTGTCCTCGTCGGGACAGGGAAGCAGACCCAGTACTTC,CSVVLVGTGKQTQYF
TRBJ2-7,.,.,TRBV11-3,TGTGCCAGCAGCTTAAATAATAATAGATACGAGCAGTACTTC,CASSLNNNRYEQYF
TRBJ2-1,.,.,TRBV4-2,TGTGCCAGCAGCCAAGATGTGGGGGAAGACGGCTACAATGAGCAGTTCTTC,CASSQDVGEDGYNEQFF
TRBJ2-7,TRBD2,.,TRBV7-3,TGTGCCAGCAGCCCCCTAGCGGGAGTCGTCGAGCAGTACTTC,CASSPLAGVVEQYF